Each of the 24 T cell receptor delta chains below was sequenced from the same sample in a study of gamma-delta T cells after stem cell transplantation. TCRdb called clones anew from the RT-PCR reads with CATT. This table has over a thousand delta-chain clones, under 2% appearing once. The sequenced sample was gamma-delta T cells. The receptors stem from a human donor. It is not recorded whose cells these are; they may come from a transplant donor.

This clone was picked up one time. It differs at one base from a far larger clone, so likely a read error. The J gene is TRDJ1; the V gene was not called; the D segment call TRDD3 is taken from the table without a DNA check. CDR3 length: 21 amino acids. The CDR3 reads CACDPFLRGVLGDTNTDKLIF. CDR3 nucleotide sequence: TGTGCCTGTGACCCATTCCTACGCGGGGTACTGGGGGATACTAACACCGATAAACTCATCTTT.

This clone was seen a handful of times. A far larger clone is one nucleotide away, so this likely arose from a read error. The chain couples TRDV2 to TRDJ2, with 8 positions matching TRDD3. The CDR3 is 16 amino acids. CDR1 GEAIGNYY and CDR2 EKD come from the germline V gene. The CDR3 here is CACDDVLGGLTTQLFF. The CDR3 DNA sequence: TGTGCCTGTGACGACGTACTGGGGGGCCTGACAACACAACTCTTCTTT.

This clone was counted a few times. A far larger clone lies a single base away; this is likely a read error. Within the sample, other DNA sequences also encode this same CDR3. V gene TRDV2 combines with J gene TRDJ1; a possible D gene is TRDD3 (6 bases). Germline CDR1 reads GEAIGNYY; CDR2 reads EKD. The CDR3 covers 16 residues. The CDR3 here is CACDSLDGIDTDKLIF. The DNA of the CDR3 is TGTGCCTGTGACTCCCTCGACGGGATAGACACCGATAAGCTCATCTTT.

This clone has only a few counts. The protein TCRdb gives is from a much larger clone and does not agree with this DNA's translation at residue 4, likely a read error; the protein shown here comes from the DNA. The CDR3 is CACGHIRPNTGGWTDKLIF. In DNA, the CDR3 is TGTGCCTGTGGCCACATACGTCCCAATACTGGGGGATGGACCGATAAACTCATCTTT. J is TRDJ1 and V is TRDV2; 10 bases align to TRDD3. Losses at the gene ends were 5 bases for V and 2 bases for J; bases not matched to a gene: 19. CDR3 length equals 19 residues. Germline V gene sequence: CDR1 GEAIGNYY, CDR2 EKD.

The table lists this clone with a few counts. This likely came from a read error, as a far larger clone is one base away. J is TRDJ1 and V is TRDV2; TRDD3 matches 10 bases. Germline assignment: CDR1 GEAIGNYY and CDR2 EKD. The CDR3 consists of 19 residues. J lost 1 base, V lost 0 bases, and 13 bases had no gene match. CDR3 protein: CACDTVRGIRGMSTDKLIF. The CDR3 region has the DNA TGTGCCTGTGACACCGTCCGGGGGATACGCGGTATGTCCACCGATAAACTCATCTTT.

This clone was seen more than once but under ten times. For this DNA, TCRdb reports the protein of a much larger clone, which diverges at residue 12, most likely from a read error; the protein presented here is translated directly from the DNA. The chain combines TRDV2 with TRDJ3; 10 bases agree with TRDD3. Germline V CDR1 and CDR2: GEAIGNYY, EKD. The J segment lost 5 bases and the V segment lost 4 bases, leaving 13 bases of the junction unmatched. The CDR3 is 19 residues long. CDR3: CACEPLGDSESRDTRQMFF. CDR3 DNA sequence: TGTGCCTGTGAACCGCTGGGGGATAGCGAATCCCGGGACACCCGACAGATGTTTTTC.

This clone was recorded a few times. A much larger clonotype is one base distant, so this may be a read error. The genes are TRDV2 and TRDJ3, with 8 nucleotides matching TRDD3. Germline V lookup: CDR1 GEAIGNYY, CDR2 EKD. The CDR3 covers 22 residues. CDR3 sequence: CACDTATSQGGIRSWGTRQMFF. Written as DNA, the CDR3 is TGTGCCTGTGACACCGCCACCAGCCAAGGTGGGATACGGTCCTGGGGCACCCGACAGATGTTTTTC.

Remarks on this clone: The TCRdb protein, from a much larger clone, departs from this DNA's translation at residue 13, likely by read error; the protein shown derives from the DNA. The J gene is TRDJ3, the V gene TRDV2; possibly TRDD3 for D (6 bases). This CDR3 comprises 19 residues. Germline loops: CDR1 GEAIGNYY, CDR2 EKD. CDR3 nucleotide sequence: TGTGCCTGTGACACCGTTCGGGGGGAGAGCTCCTGGGGCACCCGACAGATGTTTTTC. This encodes CACDTVRGESSWGTRQMFF.

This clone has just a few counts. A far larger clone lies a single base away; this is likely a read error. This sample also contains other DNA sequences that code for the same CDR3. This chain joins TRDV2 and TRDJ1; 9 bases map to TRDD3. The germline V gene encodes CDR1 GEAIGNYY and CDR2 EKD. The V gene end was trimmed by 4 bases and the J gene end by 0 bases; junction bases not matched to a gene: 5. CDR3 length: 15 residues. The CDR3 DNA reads TGTGCCTGTGATGCCTGGGGATACGACACCGATAAACTCATCTTT. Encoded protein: CACDAWGYDTDKLIF.

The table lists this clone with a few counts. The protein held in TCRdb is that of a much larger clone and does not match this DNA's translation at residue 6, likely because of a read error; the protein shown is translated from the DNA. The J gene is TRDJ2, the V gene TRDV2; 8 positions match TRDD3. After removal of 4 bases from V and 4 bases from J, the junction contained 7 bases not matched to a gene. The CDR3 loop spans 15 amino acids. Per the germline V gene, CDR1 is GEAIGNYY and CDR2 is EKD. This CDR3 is CACDTPGDTTAQLFF. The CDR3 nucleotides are TGTGCCTGTGATACACCCGGGGATACGACAGCACAACTCTTCTTT.

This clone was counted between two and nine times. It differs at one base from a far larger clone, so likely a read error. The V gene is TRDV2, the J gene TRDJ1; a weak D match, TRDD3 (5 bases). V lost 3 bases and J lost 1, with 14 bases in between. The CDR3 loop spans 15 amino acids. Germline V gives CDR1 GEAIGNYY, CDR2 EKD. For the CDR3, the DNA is TGTGCCTGTGACGCCGTGGGGACCCTCACCGATAAACTCATCTTT. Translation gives CACDAVGTLTDKLIF.

For the CDR3, the DNA is TGTGCCTGTGACACCGTGGGGGCCGGGGATGATAAACTCATCTTT. This sequence encodes CACDTVGAGDDKLIF. This chain connects TRDV2 to TRDJ1, with D maybe TRDD3 (6 bases). Germline V gives CDR1 GEAIGNYY, CDR2 EKD. The length of the CDR3 is 15 residues. Trimming pared 0 bases from V and 5 bases from J, leaving 15 bases between.

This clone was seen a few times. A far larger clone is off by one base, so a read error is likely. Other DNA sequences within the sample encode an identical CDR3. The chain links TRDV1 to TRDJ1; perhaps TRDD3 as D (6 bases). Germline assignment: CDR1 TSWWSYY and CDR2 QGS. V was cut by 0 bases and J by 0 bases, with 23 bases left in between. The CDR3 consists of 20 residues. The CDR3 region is CALGELSRGFWGQYTDKLIF. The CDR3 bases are TGTGCTCTTGGGGAACTCTCCCGTGGCTTTTGGGGGCAGTACACCGATAAACTCATCTTT.

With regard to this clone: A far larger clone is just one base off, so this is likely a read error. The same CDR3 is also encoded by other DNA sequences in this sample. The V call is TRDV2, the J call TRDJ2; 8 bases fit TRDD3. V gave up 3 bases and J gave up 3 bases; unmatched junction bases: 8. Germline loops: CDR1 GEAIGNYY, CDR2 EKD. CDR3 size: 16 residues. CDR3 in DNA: TGTGCCTGTGACGATGTACTGGGGGGCCTGACAGCACAACTCTTCTTT. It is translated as CACDDVLGGLTAQLFF.

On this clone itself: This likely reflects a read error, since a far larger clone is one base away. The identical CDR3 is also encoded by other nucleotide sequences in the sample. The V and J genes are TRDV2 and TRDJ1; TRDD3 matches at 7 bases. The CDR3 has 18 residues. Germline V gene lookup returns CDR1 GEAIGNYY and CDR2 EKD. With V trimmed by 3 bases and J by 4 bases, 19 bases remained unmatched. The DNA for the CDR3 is TGTGCCTGTGACCGACTGGGGCCTCGCAGGGGGGTCCTCGATAAACTCATCTTT. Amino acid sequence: CACDRLGPRRGVLDKLIF.

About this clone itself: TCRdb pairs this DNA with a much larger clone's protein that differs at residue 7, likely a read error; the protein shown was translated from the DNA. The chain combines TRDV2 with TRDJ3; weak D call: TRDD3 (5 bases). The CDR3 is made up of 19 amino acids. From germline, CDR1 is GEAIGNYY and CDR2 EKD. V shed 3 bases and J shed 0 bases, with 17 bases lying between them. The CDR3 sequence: CACDLLRDEVSWDTRQMFF. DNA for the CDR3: TGTGCCTGTGACCTACTGAGGGATGAAGTCTCCTGGGACACCCGACAGATGTTTTTC.

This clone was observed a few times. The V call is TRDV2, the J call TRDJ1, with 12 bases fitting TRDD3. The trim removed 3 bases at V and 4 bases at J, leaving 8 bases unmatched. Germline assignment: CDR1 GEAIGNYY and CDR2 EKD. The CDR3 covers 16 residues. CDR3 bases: TGTGCCTGTGACTTTCTACTGGGGGATACTGGCGATAAACTCATCTTT. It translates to CACDFLLGDTGDKLIF.

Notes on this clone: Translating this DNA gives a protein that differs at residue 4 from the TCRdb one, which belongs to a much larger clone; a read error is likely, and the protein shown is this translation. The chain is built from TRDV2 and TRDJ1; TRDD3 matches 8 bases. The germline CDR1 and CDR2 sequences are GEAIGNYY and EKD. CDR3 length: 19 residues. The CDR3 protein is CACGTVPTGDTYVADKLIF. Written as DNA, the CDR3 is TGTGCCTGTGGCACCGTCCCTACTGGGGATACATATGTCGCCGATAAACTCATCTTT.

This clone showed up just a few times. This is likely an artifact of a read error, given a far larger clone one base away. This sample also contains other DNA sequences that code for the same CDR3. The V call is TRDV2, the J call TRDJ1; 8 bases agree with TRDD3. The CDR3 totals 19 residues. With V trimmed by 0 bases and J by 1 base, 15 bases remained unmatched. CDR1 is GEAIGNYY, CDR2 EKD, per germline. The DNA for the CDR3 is TGTGCCTGTGACACCGTCCGAGGGATACGCGATATGTCCACCGATAAACTCATCTTT. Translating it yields CACDTVRGIRDMSTDKLIF.

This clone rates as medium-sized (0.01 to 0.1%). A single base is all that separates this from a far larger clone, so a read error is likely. In nucleotides, the CDR3 is TGTGCCTGCCTTCGGATACAGACCGATAAACTCATCTTT. Its protein is CACLRIQTDKLIF. V gene TRDV2 combines with J gene TRDJ1; the D gene is possibly TRDD3 (6 bases). V gave up 7 bases and J gave up 2 bases, with 13 bases separating them. The CDR3 totals 13 residues. Germline assignment: CDR1 GEAIGNYY and CDR2 EKD.

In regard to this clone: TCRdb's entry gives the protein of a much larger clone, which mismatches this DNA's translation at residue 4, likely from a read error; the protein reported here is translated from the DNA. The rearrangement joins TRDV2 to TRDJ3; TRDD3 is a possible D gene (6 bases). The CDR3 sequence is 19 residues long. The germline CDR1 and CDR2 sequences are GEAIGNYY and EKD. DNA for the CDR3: TGTGCCTGTGGCACCGTTCGGGGGGAGAGCTCCTGGGACACCCGACAGATGTTTTTC. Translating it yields CACGTVRGESSWDTRQMFF.

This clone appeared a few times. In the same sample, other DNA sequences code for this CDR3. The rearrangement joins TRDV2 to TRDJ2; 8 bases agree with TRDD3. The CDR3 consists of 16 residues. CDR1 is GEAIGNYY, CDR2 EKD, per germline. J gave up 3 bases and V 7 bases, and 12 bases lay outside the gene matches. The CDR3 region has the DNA TGTGCCTGCGACCCAGTACTGGGGGGCCTGACAGCACAACTCTTCTTT. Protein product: CACDPVLGGLTAQLFF.

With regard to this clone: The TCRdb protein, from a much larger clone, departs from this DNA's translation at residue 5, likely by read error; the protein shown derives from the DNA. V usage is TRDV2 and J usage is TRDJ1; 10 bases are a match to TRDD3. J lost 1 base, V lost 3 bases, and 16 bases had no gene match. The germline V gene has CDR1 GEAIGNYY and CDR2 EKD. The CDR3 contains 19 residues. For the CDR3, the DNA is TGTGCCTGTGACGCCGTCCGGGGGATACGCGATATGTCCACCGATAAACTCATCTTT. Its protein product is CACDAVRGIRDMSTDKLIF.

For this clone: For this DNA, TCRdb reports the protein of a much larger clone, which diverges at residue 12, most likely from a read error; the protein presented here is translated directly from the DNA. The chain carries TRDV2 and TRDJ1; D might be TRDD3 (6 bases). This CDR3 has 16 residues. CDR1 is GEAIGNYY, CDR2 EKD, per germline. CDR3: CACDSLDGIDTGKLIF. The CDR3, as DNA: TGTGCCTGTGACTCCCTCGACGGGATAGACACCGGTAAACTCATCTTT.